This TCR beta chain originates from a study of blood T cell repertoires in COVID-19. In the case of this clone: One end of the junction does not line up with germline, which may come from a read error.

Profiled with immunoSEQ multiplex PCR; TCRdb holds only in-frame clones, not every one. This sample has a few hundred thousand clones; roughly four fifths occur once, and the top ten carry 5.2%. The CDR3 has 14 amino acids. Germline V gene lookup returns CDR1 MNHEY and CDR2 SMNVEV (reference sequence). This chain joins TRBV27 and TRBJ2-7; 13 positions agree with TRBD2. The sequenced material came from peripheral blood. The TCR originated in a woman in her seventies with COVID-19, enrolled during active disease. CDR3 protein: CASTDLGLAGVVHF. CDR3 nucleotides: TGTGCCAGCACGGACCTAGGACTAGCGGGAGTTGTACACTTC.